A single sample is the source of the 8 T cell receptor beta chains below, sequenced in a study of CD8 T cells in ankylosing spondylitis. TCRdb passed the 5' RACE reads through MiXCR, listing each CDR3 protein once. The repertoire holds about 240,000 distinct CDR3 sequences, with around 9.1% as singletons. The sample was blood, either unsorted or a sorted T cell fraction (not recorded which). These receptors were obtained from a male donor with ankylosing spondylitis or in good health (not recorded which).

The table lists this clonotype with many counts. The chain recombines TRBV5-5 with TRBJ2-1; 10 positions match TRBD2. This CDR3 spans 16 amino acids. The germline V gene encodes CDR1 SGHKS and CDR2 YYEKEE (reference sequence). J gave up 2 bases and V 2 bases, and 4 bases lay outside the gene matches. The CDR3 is CASSLTGLAPYNEQFF. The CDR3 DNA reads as TGTGCCAGCAGCTTAACGGGACTAGCGCCCTACAATGAGCAGTTCTTC.

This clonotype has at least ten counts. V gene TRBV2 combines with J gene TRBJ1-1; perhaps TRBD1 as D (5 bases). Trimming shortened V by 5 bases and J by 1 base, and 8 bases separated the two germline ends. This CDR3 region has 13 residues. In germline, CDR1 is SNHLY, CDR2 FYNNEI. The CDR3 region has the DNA TGTGCCAGCAGTAAGGACAAGAACACTGAAGCTTTCTTT. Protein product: CASSKDKNTEAFF.

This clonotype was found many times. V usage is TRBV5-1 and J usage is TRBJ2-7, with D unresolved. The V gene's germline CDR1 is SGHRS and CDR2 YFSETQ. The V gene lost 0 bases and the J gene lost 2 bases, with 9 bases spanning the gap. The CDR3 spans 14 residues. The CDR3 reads CASSLAGLAYEQYF. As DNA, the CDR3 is TGCGCCAGCAGCTTGGCTGGGCTGGCCTACGAGCAGTACTTC.

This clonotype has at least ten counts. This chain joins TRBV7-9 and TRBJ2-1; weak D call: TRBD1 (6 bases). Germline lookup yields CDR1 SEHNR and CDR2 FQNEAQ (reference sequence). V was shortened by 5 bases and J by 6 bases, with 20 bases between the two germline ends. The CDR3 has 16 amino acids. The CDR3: CASSRGGTIERNEQFF. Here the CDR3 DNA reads TGTGCCAGCAGCCGGGGTGGGACAATAGAGCGCAATGAGCAGTTCTTC.

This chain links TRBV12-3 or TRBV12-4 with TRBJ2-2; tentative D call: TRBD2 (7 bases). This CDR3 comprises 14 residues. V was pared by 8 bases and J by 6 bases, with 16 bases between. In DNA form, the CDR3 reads TGTGCCAGCGCCTTGGGGGGGGGCCCCGGGGAGCTGTTTTTT. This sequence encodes CASALGGGPGELFF.

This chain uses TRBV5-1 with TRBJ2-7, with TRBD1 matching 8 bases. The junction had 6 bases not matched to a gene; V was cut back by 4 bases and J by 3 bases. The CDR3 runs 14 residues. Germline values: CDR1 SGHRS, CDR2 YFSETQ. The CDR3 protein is CASSHDRGIYEQYF. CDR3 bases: TGCGCCAGCAGCCATGACAGGGGAATCTACGAGCAGTACTTC.

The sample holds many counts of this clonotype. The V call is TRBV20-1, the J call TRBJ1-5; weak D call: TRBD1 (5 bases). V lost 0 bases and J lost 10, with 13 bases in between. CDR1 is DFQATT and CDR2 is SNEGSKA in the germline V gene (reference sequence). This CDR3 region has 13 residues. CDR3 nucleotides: TGCAGTGCTAGAGATCTTGTGGGGGGACCCCAGCATTTT. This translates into CSARDLVGGPQHF.

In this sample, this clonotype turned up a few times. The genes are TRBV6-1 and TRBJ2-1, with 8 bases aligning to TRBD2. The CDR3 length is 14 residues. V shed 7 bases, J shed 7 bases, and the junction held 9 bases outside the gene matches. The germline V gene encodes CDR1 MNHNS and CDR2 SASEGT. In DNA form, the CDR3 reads TGTGCCAGCACCAGCGGGAGTTTTAAAAATGAGCAGTTCTTC. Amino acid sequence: CASTSGSFKNEQFF.